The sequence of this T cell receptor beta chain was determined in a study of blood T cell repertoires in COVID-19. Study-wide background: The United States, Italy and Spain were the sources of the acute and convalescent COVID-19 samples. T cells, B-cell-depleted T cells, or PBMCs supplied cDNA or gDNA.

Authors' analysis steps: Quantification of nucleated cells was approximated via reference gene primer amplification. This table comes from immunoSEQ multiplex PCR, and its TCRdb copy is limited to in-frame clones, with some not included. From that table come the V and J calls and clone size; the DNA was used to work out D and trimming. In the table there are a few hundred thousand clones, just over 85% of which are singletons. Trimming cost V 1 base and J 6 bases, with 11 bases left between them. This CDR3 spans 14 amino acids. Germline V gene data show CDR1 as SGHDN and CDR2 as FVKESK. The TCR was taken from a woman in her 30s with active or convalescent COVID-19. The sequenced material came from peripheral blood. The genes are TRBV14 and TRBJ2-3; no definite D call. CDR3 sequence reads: CASSQAGVRDTQYF. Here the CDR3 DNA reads TGTGCCAGCAGCCAAGCCGGTGTCCGGGATACGCAGTATTTT.